This T cell receptor (beta chain) comes out of a study of response to subunit inactivated influenza vaccine. Details on this clonotype: Its antigen is currently unknown.

Study-wide findings and caveats: Each seasonal influenza vaccination, the authors suggested, recruits few new T cells.

One entry per CDR3 protein results from TCRdb running MiXCR on the RT-PCR reads. The sample includes about half a million distinct CDR3 sequences, roughly 23% of them seen just once. V dropped 7 bases and J dropped 11 bases, with 24 bases sitting between them. Germline loops: CDR1 SQVTM, CDR2 ANQGSEA. CDR3 size: 14 residues. The V gene is TRBV29-1, the J gene TRBJ1-5, with a weak D call TRBD1 (6 bases). The sample consisted of CD4+ T cells sorted from PBMCs, taken about 5 days after vaccination. This TCR was sampled from a man in his fifties who received an inactivated influenza vaccine. CDR3 residues: CSAWGQARDRAQHF. The CDR3 DNA follows: TGCAGCGCATGGGGGCAGGCCAGGGATCGGGCCCAGCATTTT. Full variable domain (rest looked up from reference TRBV29-1 and TRBJ1-5): SAVISQKPSRDICQRGTSLTIQCQVDSQVTMMFWYRQQPGQSLTLIATANQGSEATYESGFVIDKFPISRPNLTFSTLTVSNMSPEDSSIYLCSAWGQARDRAQHFGDGTRLSIL.